This TCR beta chain originates from a study of post-analysis software for immune sequencing data. Study conclusions and caveats: With TRBV5-6, TRBV5-1 and TRBV20-1 included, about five TRBV segments were more frequent in patients than in controls.

TCR beta cDNA libraries included unique molecular identifiers. In TCRdb, the PCR reads were re-called with MiXCR into one record per CDR3 protein. Here the sample spans roughly 870,000 distinct CDR3 sequences, around 50% being singletons. This clonotype turned up a few times. The target antigen is unknown. This CDR3 has 17 residues. Trimming shortened V by 2 bases and J by 0 bases, and 18 bases separated the two germline ends. In germline, CDR1 is SGHRS, CDR2 YFSETQ. V gene TRBV5-1 combines with J gene TRBJ2-7; a weak D match, TRBD1 (6 bases). The receptor was isolated from a girl between 5 and 17 years old with multiple sclerosis. Sequencing input: blood. The CDR3 reads CASSFTSNRDFSYEQYF. CDR3 DNA: TGCGCCAGCAGCTTTACTTCTAACAGGGATTTCTCCTACGAGCAGTACTTC.